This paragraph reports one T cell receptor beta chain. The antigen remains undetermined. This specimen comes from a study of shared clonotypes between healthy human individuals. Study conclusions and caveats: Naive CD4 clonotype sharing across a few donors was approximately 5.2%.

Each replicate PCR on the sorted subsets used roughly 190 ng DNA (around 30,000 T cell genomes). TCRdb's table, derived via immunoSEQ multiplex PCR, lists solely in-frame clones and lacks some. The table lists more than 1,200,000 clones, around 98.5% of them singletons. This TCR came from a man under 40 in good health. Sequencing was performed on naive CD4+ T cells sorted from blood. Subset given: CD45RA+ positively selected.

Here the CDR3 reads CASSKDRVVNEQFF. The CDR3 nucleotides are TGTGCCAGCAGTAAGGACAGGGTGGTCAATGAGCAGTTCTTC. J is TRBJ2-1 and V is TRBV6-5; 8 bases fit TRBD1. The CDR3 runs to 14 residues. Germline CDR1 MNHEY, CDR2 SVGAGI. Trimming removed 5 bases from V and 6 bases from J; junction bases left unmatched: 6.